Shown below are 11 T cell receptor beta chains from a single sample sequenced in a study of CD8 T cells in Susac syndrome. RNA totalling about 0.5 to 1 ug underwent reverse transcription with random hexamers. TCRdb passed the immunoSEQ multiplex PCR reads through MiXCR, listing each CDR3 protein once. The table lists 80,000 or so distinct CDR3 sequences, 90% to 97% of them singletons, with about 0.41% in the top ten. Sequenced: CD8+ T cells from PBMCs. The receptor source for this set is a human donor with Susac syndrome.

The chain couples TRBV9 to TRBJ1-2, with unresolved D. V was shortened by 0 bases and J by 6 bases, with 9 bases between the two germline ends. This CDR3 has 13 amino acids. Germline V gives CDR1 SGDLS, CDR2 YYNGEE. The CDR3 DNA follows: TGTGCCAGCAGCGTAGGTCAAGGGAATGGCTACACCTTC. Residues: CASSVGQGNGYTF. Complete variable domain (other parts from reference TRBV9 and TRBJ1-2): DSGVTQTPKHLITATGQRVTLRCSPRSGDLSVYWYQQSLDQGLQFLIQYYNGEERAKGNILERFSAQQFPDLHSELNLSSLELGDSALYFCASSVGQGNGYTFGSGTRLTVV.

The chain has TRBV20-1 and TRBJ2-7, with D perhaps TRBD1 (6 bases). Germline CDR1 and CDR2: DFQATT and SNEGSKA (reference sequence). The V gene lost 3 bases and the J gene lost 1 base, with 19 bases spanning the gap. The CDR3 totals 16 residues. The DNA for the CDR3 is TGCAGTGCTAGTAGATGGCTTTTGACAGGTTCCTACGAGCAGTACTTC. It specifies CSASRWLLTGSYEQYF.

The chain employs TRBV7-8 and TRBJ2-2, with D possibly being TRBD1 (6 bases). V lost 4 bases to trimming and J lost 3 bases, with 12 bases between them. CDR3 size: 15 residues. The germline gives CDR1 SGHVS, CDR2 FQNEAQ. CDR3 DNA: TGTGCCAGCAGCTCGCGACAGGCTCACACCGGGGAGCTGTTTTTT. This sequence encodes CASSSRQAHTGELFF.

This clonotype was detected once. The chain recombines TRBV7-2 with TRBJ2-1; possibly TRBD1 for D (6 bases). Germline V gives CDR1 SGHTA, CDR2 FQGNSA. V lost 4 bases and J 2 bases, leaving 15 bases between the germline ends. The CDR3 length is 16 residues. This CDR3 reads CASSSRTVFAYNEQFF. The CDR3 DNA is TGTGCCAGCAGCTCCCGGACAGTTTTCGCCTACAATGAGCAGTTCTTC.

This clonotype was seen only once. This rearrangement joins TRBV10-3 to TRBJ2-1, with D hard to call. Germline assignment: CDR1 ENHRY and CDR2 SYGVKD. This CDR3 comprises 13 residues. Trimming cost V 7 bases and J 8 bases, with 15 bases left between them. CDR3 sequence: CAINPGEQHEQFF. For the CDR3, the DNA is TGTGCCATCAACCCAGGTGAGCAGCATGAGCAGTTCTTC.

The chain is built from TRBV15 and TRBJ2-2; 8 bases align to TRBD1. Germline CDR1 reads LNHNV; CDR2 reads YYDKDF (reference sequence). V trimming: 3 bases; J trimming: 4 bases; junction bases outside the gene matches: 7. The CDR3 length is 16 residues. The chain's CDR3 is CATSRQRTGRTGELFF. The DNA of the CDR3 is TGTGCCACCAGCAGGCAAAGGACAGGGCGCACCGGGGAGCTGTTTTTT.

The V call is TRBV29-1, the J call TRBJ2-1; D is unresolved. Germline CDR1 is SQVTM and CDR2 is ANQGSEA. The CDR3 loop spans 15 amino acids. With 6 bases removed from V and 0 bases from J, the gap between germline ends came to 15 bases. The CDR3 bases are TGCAGCGTCACTGGGGTGTTGAGCTCCTACAATGAGCAGTTCTTC. Residues: CSVTGVLSSYNEQFF.

The chain has TRBV24-1 and TRBJ2-3; maybe TRBD2 (6 bases). The CDR3 contains 16 residues. CDR1 is KGHDR, CDR2 SFDVKD, per germline. V was pared by 5 bases and J by 2 bases, with 16 bases between. Here the CDR3 reads CATSAPGEGLTDTQYF. CDR3 in DNA: TGTGCCACCAGTGCCCCGGGAGAGGGACTCACAGATACGCAGTATTTT.

The chain combines TRBV27 with TRBJ2-1; 9 nucleotides match TRBD2. The CDR3 is 14 amino acids. CDR1 MNHEY and CDR2 SMNVEV come from the germline V gene (reference sequence). The trim removed 8 bases at V and 0 bases at J, leaving 2 bases unmatched. As DNA, the CDR3 is TGTGCCAGCGCTAGCGGGACCTCCTACAATGAGCAGTTCTTC. Translating gives CASASGTSYNEQFF.

This clonotype was detected only once. V gene TRBV20-1 combines with J gene TRBJ2-1; 8 bases line up with TRBD2. After removal of 3 bases from V and 0 bases from J, the junction contained 10 bases not matched to a gene. The germline gives CDR1 DFQATT, CDR2 SNEGSKA (reference sequence). CDR3 length: 17 residues. The CDR3 sequence is CSARQIAGPLSYNEQFF. In DNA form, the CDR3 reads TGCAGTGCTAGGCAGATAGCGGGACCACTCTCCTACAATGAGCAGTTCTTC.

The chain carries TRBV29-1 and TRBJ2-5; a weak D match, TRBD1 (5 bases). Per germline, CDR1 SQVTM and CDR2 ANQGSEA. The V end lost 0 bases, the J end lost 1 base, and 21 bases lay between the germline ends. The CDR3 is 18 residues long. CDR3 sequence reads: CSVEDPQTRARSQETQYF. In DNA form, the CDR3 reads TGCAGCGTTGAAGATCCCCAAACCAGGGCAAGGAGCCAAGAGACCCAGTACTTC.